A selection of T cell receptor beta chains follows, all from one sample in a study of T cell responses to AZD1222 COVID-19 vaccine. TCRdb keeps only in-frame clones here, not all; method: immunoSEQ multiplex PCR. Counted here are about 140,000 clones, approximately 92% occurring once; the ten biggest clones make up 5%. Sample: peripheral blood, taken on day 0 of AZD1222 vaccination. These receptors originate from an adult in good health. Both conserved end residues are part of each CDR3. Fields, in order: CDR3 protein, V gene, CDR3 length, clone size, J gene. Clone size, where shown, is once, few, many, or a class for clones that have expanded.

CASSLGTGPNTEAFF | TRBV27 | 15 | - | TRBJ1-1
CASSHERVYGYTF | TRBV4-1 | 13 | - | TRBJ1-2
CASSFSNQPQHF | TRBV7-9 | 12 | - | TRBJ1-5
CASSQEGRVYGYTF | TRBV3-1/TRBV3-2 | 14 | - | TRBJ1-2
CASNRDTSYEQYF | TRBV5-1 | 13 | - | TRBJ2-7
CASSFYELETQYF | TRBV11-2 | 13 | - | TRBJ2-5
CASSLRGNNEQFF | TRBV27 | 13 | - | TRBJ2-1
CSGGTNTEAFF | TRBV20-1 | 11 | - | TRBJ1-1
CASSPRESDEQYF | TRBV7-7 | 13 | - | TRBJ2-7
CAIRGTGEEQPQHF | TRBV10-3 | 14 | - | TRBJ1-5
CASSFRQLGEETQYF | TRBV28 | 15 | - | TRBJ2-5
CASSPRGSTGNTIYF | TRBV18 | 15 | - | TRBJ1-3
CASSPTPVPSGATDTQYF | TRBV27 | 18 | - | TRBJ2-3
CASSSTGGDEKLFF | TRBV7-9 | 14 | - | TRBJ1-4
CASSTLTVGDTEAFF | TRBV9 | 15 | - | TRBJ1-1
CASITSGGSYNEQFF | TRBV28 | 15 | - | TRBJ2-1
CASSLVAGGRDTQYF | TRBV7-9 | 15 | - | TRBJ2-3
CASSSPLAYEQYF | TRBV27 | 13 | - | TRBJ2-7
CAIGKTGGEAFF | TRBV6-6 | 12 | - | TRBJ1-1
CASRDTTYGYTF | TRBV28 | 12 | once | TRBJ1-2
CASSYQQETQYF | TRBV5-1 | 12 | - | TRBJ2-5